This T cell receptor beta chain was captured in a study of patients and donors after allogeneic stem cell transplantation. Via MiXCR, TCRdb re-called the RT-PCR reads, giving one row per CDR3 protein. The table has fewer than 250,000 distinct CDR3 sequences, 14% seen once. Germline-derived CDR1 and CDR2 are ENHRY and SYGVKD. The junction had 3 bases not matched to a gene; V was cut back by 2 bases and J by 4 bases. The CDR3 contains 15 residues. Sequencing used blood, either unsorted or a sorted T cell fraction (not recorded which). This TCR came from a human donor who was either an allogeneic HSCT recipient or a stem cell or donor lymphocyte infusion donor (not recorded which). It is not recorded whose cells these are; they may come from a transplant donor. The chain has TRBV10-3 and TRBJ2-2; TRBD1 matches 8 bases. The chain's CDR3 is CAISEGQGATGELFF. CDR3 coding DNA: TGTGCCATCAGTGAGGGGCAGGGGGCCACCGGGGAGCTGTTTTTT.